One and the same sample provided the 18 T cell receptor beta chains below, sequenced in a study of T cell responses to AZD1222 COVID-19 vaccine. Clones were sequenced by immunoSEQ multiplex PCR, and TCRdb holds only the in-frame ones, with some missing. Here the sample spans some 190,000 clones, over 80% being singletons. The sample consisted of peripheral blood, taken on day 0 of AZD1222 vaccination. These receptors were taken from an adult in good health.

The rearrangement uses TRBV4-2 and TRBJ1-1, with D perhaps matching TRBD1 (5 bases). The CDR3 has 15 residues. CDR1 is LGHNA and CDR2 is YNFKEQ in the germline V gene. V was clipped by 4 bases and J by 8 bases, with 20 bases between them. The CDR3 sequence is CASSLRGPRGVEAFF. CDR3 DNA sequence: TGTGCCAGCAGCCTGAGGGGACCGCGAGGGGTAGAAGCTTTCTTT.

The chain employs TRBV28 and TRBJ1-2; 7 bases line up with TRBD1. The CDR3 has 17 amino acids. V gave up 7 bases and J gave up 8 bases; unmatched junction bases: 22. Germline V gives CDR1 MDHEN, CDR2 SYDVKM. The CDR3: CASTRQGRPLVSNGYTF. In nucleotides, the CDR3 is TGTGCCAGCACCCGACAGGGAAGGCCCCTGGTGTCCAACGGCTACACCTTC.

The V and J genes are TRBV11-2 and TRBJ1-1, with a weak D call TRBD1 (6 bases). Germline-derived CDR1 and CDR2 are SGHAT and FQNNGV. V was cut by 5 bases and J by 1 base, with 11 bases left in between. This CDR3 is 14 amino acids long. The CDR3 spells CASSRQAGNTEAFF. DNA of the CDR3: TGTGCCAGCAGCCGACAGGCGGGGAACACTGAAGCTTTCTTT. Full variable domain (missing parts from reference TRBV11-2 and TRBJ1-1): EAGVAQSPRYKIIEKRQSVAFWCNPISGHATLYWYQQILGQGPKLLIQFQNNGVVDDSQLPKDRFSAERLKGVDSTLKIQPAKLEDSAVYLCASSRQAGNTEAFFGQGTRLTVV.

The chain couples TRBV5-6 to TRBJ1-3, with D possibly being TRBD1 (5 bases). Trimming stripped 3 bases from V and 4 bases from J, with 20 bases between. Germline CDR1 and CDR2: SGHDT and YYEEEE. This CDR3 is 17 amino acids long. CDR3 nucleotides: TGTGCCAGCAGCTCAATCATAGGGGACCCCTCCGGAAACACCATATATTTT. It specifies CASSSIIGDPSGNTIYF.

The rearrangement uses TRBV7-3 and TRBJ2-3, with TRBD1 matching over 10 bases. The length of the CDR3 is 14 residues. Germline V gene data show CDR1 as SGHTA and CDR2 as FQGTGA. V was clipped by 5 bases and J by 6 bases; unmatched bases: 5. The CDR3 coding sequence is TGTGCCAGCAGCCACCCGGGACAGGGGGATACGCAGTATTTT. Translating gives CASSHPGQGDTQYF.

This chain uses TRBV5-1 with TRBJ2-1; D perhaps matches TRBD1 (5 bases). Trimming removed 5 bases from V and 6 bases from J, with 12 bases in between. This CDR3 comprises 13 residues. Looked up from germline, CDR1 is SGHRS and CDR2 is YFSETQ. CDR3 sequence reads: CASRKDSVNEQFF. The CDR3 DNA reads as TGCGCCAGCAGAAAAGACAGCGTCAATGAGCAGTTCTTC.

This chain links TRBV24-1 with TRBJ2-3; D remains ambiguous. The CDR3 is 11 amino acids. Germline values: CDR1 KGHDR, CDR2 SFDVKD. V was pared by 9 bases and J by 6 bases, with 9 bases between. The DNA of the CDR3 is TGTGCCACCGCCACTCGGGATACGCAGTATTTT. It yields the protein CATATRDTQYF.

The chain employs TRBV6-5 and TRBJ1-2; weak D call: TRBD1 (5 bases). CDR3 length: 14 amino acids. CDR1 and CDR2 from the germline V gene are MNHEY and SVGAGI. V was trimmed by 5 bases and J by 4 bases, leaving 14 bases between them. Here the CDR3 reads CASSSRDPSYGYTF. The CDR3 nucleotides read TGTGCCAGCAGTAGCCGGGACCCATCCTATGGCTACACCTTC.

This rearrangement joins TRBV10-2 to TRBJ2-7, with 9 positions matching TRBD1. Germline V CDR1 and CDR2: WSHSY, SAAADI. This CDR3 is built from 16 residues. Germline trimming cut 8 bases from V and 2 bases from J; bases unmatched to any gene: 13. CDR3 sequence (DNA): TGCGCCAGCGGCTCGGGATGGACAGGGGAAGCCTACGAGCAGTACTTC. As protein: CASGSGWTGEAYEQYF.

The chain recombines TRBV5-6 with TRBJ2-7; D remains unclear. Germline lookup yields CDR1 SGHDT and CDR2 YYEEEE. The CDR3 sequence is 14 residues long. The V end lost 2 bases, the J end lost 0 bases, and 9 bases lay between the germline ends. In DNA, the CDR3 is TGTGCCAGCAGCTTCCAGGTTTCCTCCTACGAGCAGTACTTC. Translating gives CASSFQVSSYEQYF.

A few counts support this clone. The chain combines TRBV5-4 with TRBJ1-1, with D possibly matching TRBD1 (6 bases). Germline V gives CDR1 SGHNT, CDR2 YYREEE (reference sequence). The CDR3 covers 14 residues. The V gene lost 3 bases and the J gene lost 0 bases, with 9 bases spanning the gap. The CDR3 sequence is CASSYRDMNTEAFF. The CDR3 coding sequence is TGTGCCAGCAGCTACAGGGATATGAACACTGAAGCTTTCTTT.

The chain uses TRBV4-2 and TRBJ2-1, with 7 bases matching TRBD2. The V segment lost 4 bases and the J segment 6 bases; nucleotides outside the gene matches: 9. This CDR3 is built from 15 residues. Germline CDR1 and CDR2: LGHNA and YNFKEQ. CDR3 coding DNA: TGTGCCAGCAGCCTCAGGGACTATGACGCCAATGAGCAGTTCTTC. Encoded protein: CASSLRDYDANEQFF.

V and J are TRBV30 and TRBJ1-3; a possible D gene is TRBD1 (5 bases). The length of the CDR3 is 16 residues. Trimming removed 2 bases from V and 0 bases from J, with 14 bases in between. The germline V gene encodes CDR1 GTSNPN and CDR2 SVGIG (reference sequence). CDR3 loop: CAWSKGRTSSGNTIYF. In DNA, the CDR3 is TGTGCCTGGAGTAAGGGGCGGACGAGCTCTGGAAACACCATATATTTT.

CDR3 sequence (DNA): TGCGCCAGCAGCTTAGGGCCCGGGACCATGAACACCGGGGAGCTGTTTTTT. Translated: CASSLGPGTMNTGELFF. The chain joins TRBV5-1 to TRBJ2-2; D tentatively reads TRBD1 or TRBD2 (5 bases each). The germline gives CDR1 SGHRS, CDR2 YFSETQ. CDR3 size: 17 residues. V was trimmed by 2 bases and J by 1 base, leaving 15 bases between them. Filled out from reference TRBV5-1 and TRBJ2-2, the complete variable domain reads KAGVTQTPRYLIKTRGQQVTLSCSPISGHRSVSWYQQTPGQGLQFLFEYFSETQRNKGNFPGRFSGRQFSNSRSEMNVSTLELGDSALYLCASSLGPGTMNTGELFFGEGSRLTVL.

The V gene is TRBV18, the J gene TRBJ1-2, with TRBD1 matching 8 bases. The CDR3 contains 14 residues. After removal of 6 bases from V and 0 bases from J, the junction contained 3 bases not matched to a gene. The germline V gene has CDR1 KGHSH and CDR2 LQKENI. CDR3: CASSQGATNYGYTF. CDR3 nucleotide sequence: TGTGCCAGCTCCCAGGGGGCGACTAACTATGGCTACACCTTC.

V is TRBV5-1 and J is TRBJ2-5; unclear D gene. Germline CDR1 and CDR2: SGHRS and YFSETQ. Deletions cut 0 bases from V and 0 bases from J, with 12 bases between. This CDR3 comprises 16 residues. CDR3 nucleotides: TGCGCCAGCAGCTTGGTAGGGTACGGGCACCAAGAGACCCAGTACTTC. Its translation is CASSLVGYGHQETQYF.

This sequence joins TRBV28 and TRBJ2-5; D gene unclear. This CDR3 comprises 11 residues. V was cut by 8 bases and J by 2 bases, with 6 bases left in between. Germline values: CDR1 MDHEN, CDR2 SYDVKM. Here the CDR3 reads CASFGQETQYF. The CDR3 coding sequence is TGTGCCAGCTTCGGACAAGAGACCCAGTACTTC.

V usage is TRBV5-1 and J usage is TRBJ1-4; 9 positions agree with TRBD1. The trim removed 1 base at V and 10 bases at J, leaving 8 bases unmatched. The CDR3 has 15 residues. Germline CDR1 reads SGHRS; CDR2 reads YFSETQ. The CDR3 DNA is TGCGCCAGCAGCTTGCCGGACAGGGGAGCGGGAAAACTGTTTTTT. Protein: CASSLPDRGAGKLFF.